These 13 T cell receptor beta chains came from one sample sequenced in a study of blood T cell repertoires in COVID-19. The assay was immunoSEQ multiplex PCR, and TCRdb's table has in-frame clones only and misses some. The sample includes approximately 97,000 clones, about nine tenths of them seen just once. The sequenced sample was peripheral blood. The receptors were gathered from a woman between 50 and 59 years old with COVID-19, enrolled during active disease.

There are a few counts of this clone. The DNA of the CDR3 is TGTGCCAGCAGCTCGTATCAGGTGGGCTCCTACAATGAGCAGTTCTTC. It yields the protein CASSSYQVGSYNEQFF. The chain is built from TRBV6-2 or TRBV6-3 and TRBJ2-1; no firm D call. Looked up from germline, CDR1 is MNHEY and CDR2 is SVGEGT. Trimming left V 6 bases short and J 0 bases short, with 15 bases between. This CDR3 is built from 16 residues.

V gene TRBV12-3 or TRBV12-4 combines with J gene TRBJ1-2, with TRBD1 as a possible D gene (5 bases). The CDR3 is 12 residues long. V gave up 6 bases and J gave up 2 bases, with 7 bases separating them. The DNA of the CDR3 is TGTGCCAGCAGCGGGGGGAACTATGGCTACACCTTC. Its protein product is CASSGGNYGYTF.

This clone has more than one count but fewer than ten. The chain has TRBV7-2 and TRBJ2-2, with a possible D match to TRBD2 (5 bases). V was trimmed by 6 bases and J by 1 base, leaving 9 bases between them. CDR3 length: 14 amino acids. Per germline, CDR1 SGHTA and CDR2 FQGNSA. The DNA for the CDR3 is TGTGCCAGCAGTTCGGGGAGGAACACCGGGGAGCTGTTTTTT. This translates into CASSSGRNTGELFF. Supplemented by reference TRBV7-2 and TRBJ2-2, the full variable domain reads GAGVSQSPSNKVTEKGKDVELRCDPISGHTALYWYRQSLGQGLEFLIYFQGNSAPDKSGLPSDRFSAERTGGSVSTLTIQRTQQEDSAVYLCASSSGRNTGELFFGEGSRLTVL.

This clone has a single count. The chain couples TRBV28 to TRBJ2-7; 12 bases line up with TRBD2. Trimming cost V 7 bases and J 5 bases; bases outside gene matches: 9. The CDR3 totals 15 residues. From germline, CDR1 is MDHEN and CDR2 SYDVKM. CDR3 bases: TGTGCCAGCACGCGAGGACTAGCGGGGTCTAACGAGCAGTACTTC. It specifies CASTRGLAGSNEQYF.

This clone has a single count. The chain uses TRBV4-2 and TRBJ1-1; weak D call: TRBD1 (5 bases). The CDR3 length is 12 residues. Germline V gives CDR1 LGHNA, CDR2 YNFKEQ. V lost 5 bases and J 7 bases, leaving 11 bases between the germline ends. In DNA form, the CDR3 reads TGTGCCAGCAGCTTCGACAGAGTTGAAGCTTTCTTT. It yields the protein CASSFDRVEAFF.

Only one count was recorded for this clone. The germline gene is not matched at one end of the junction; a read error may be the cause. This chain connects TRBV7-7 to TRBJ2-1, with D hard to call. The CDR3 consists of 13 residues. CDR1 is SSHAT and CDR2 is FNYEAQ in the germline V gene (reference sequence). CDR3 DNA: TGTGCTAGCAGCAGTGGCATCTACAATGAGCAGTTCTTC. Protein product: CASSSGIYNEQFF.

The V and J genes are TRBV19 and TRBJ1-1; 11 bases are a match to TRBD1. This CDR3 comprises 16 residues. The germline gives CDR1 LNHDA, CDR2 SQIVND (reference sequence). The junction had 8 bases not matched to a gene; V was cut back by 4 bases and J by 4 bases. This CDR3 reads CASSTGQGAGGTEAFF. The CDR3 nucleotides read TGTGCCAGTAGTACCGGACAGGGGGCGGGGGGCACTGAAGCTTTCTTT. The full variable domain, in which reference TRBV19 and TRBJ1-1 provide the parts outside the CDR3, is DGGITQSPKYLFRKEGQNVTLSCEQNLNHDAMYWYRQDPGQGLRLIYYSQIVNDFQKGDIAEGYSVSREKKESFPLTVTSAQKNPTAFYLCASSTGQGAGGTEAFFGQGTRLTVV.

This clone showed up just once. This chain joins TRBV30 and TRBJ1-2; 8 bases fit TRBD1. V shed 1 base, J shed 3 bases, and the junction held 4 bases outside the gene matches. CDR3 length: 14 residues. Germline V gives CDR1 GTSNPN, CDR2 SVGIG (reference sequence). In DNA, the CDR3 is TGTGCCTGGAGTGCGACAGGGGCTCACTATGGCTACACCTTC. It codes for CAWSATGAHYGYTF.

This chain uses TRBV19 with TRBJ2-3; D is ambiguous. CDR1 LNHDA and CDR2 SQIVND come from the germline V gene (reference sequence). The V end was cut by 5 bases, the J end by 2 bases, with 14 bases between. This CDR3 comprises 15 residues. DNA of the CDR3: TGTGCCAGTAGTCCCACGACTTTATCCACAGATACGCAGTATTTT. This gives the protein CASSPTTLSTDTQYF. The full variable domain, with the rest looked up from reference TRBV19 and TRBJ2-3, is DGGITQSPKYLFRKEGQNVTLSCEQNLNHDAMYWYRQDPGQGLRLIYYSQIVNDFQKGDIAEGYSVSREKKESFPLTVTSAQKNPTAFYLCASSPTTLSTDTQYFGPGTRLTVL.

This chain links TRBV28 with TRBJ1-5; 12 bases map to TRBD1. CDR3 length: 20 amino acids. J lost 2 bases, V lost 5 bases, and 16 bases had no gene match. Germline V gene sequence: CDR1 MDHEN, CDR2 SYDVKM. CDR3 region: CASSPPEGTGGAWGNQPQHF. DNA for the CDR3: TGTGCCAGCAGTCCACCCGAAGGGACAGGGGGCGCGTGGGGCAATCAGCCCCAGCATTTT.

V and J are TRBV11-3 and TRBJ2-5; TRBD2 matches 7 bases. V gave up 5 bases and J gave up 9 bases; unmatched junction bases: 12. Germline CDR1 is SGHNT and CDR2 is YENEEA. The CDR3 consists of 14 residues. CDR3 coding DNA: TGTGCCAGCAGCCCCGGGGGGACGGAAAAGGCCCAGTACTTC. It translates to CASSPGGTEKAQYF.

To note about this clone: Other DNA sequences in the sample encode the same CDR3. V gene TRBV5-6 combines with J gene TRBJ1-1; D remains ambiguous. V dropped 2 bases and J dropped 1 base, with 6 bases sitting between them. From germline, CDR1 is SGHDT and CDR2 YYEEEE. The length of the CDR3 is 13 residues. CDR3 in amino acids: CASSLGGNTEAFF. In nucleotides, the CDR3 is TGTGCCAGCAGCTTAGGAGGGAACACTGAAGCTTTCTTT.

This clone was observed once. The V and J genes are TRBV19 and TRBJ2-3; maybe TRBD1 (5 bases). V lost 3 bases and J lost 1, with 14 bases in between. The CDR3 consists of 16 residues. Germline V CDR1 and CDR2: LNHDA, SQIVND (reference sequence). CDR3 sequence: CASSMEGVSGTDTQYF. In nucleotides, the CDR3 is TGTGCCAGTAGTATGGAAGGGGTCTCCGGCACAGATACGCAGTATTTT.